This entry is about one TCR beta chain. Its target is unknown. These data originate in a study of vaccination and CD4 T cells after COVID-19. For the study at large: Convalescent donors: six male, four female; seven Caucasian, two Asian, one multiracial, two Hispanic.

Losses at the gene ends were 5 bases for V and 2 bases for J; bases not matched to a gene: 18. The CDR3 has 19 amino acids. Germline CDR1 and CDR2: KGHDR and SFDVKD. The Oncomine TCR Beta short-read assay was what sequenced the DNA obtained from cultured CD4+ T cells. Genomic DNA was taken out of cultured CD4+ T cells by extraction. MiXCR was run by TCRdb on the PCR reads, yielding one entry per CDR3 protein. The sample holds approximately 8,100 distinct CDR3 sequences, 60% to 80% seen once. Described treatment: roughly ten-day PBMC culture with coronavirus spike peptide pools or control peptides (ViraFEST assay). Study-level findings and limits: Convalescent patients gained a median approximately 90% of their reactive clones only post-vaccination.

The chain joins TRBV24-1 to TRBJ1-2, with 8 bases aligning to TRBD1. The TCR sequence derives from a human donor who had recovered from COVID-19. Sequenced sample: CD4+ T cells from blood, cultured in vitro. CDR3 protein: CATSGIGRGVRTGNYGYTF. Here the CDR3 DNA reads TGTGCCACCAGTGGGATAGGCAGAGGCGTCAGGACAGGGAACTATGGCTACACCTTC.